The T cell receptor beta chain described here comes from a study of cytomegalovirus exposure and HLA in healthy donors. Study findings and constraints: A few CMV-associated chains were confirmed in vitro to be specific for CMV antigens.

There are a few counts of this clone. Its antigen is still unknown. Primers included in the PCR were 60 Vbeta and 13 Jbeta primers. Sequencing was performed with immunoSEQ multiplex PCR; in TCRdb, only in-frame clones are kept and a portion is missing. The table records under 200,000 clones, roughly 85% of them present only once. The CDR3 is 13 amino acids. CDR1 and CDR2 (germline): MNHEY, SMNVEV (reference sequence). V shed 5 bases and J shed 7 bases, with 12 bases lying between them. The TCR was taken from a male donor in good health and CMV-seropositive. Sequencing was done on a sample of PBMCs. The chain joins TRBV27 to TRBJ1-5; D not certain. The CDR3 loop is CASSTQAGQPQHF. CDR3 nucleotide sequence: TGTGCCAGCAGTACCCAGGCGGGGCAGCCCCAGCATTTT.